Listed below are T cell receptor beta chains from one sample, sequenced in a study of blood T cells in healthy people across ages. TCRdb reprocessed the 5' RACE reads via MiXCR and lists one record per CDR3 protein. The sample has about 620,000 distinct CDR3 sequences, around 21% seen once. The sequenced sample consisted of blood. Source of these receptors: a man aged 70 or older in good health. Each CDR3 is given with its conserved first and last residue. A D gene is named only where the DNA matches it firmly. Size is stated for part of the rows, as once, few or many counts, or as a class when the clone is expanded.

len,v_gene,d_gene,abundance,j_gene,CDR3nt,CDR3aa
20,TRBV11-1,TRBD1,few,TRBJ2-1,TGTGCCAGCAGCTTAGCGCAGGGGGCGGGCTCTCGGATGTCCTACAATGAGCAGTTCTTC,CASSLAQGAGSRMSYNEQFF
14,TRBV5-1,.,few,TRBJ2-7,TGCGCCAGCAGCTTGGGGGGGTGGGACTACGAGCAGTACTTC,CASSLGGWDYEQYF
14,TRBV20-1,.,few,TRBJ2-5,TGCAGTGCTACGGGGCCCACTAGCAGGGAGACCCAGTACTTC,CSATGPTSRETQYF
13,TRBV20-1,.,.,TRBJ1-4,TGCAGTGCTCGCAGGTTGCCCAATGAAAAACTGTTTTTT,CSARRLPNEKLFF
16,TRBV28,.,few,TRBJ2-1,TGTGCCAGCAGTCCCTCCTCGCGGAGCTCCTACAATGAGCAGTTCTTC,CASSPSSRSSYNEQFF
12,TRBV25-1,.,.,TRBJ2-7,TGTGCCAGCAGTTTACACAACCACGAGCAGTACTTC,CASSLHNHEQYF
15,TRBV5-6,.,.,TRBJ2-7,TGTGCCAGCAGCCCTCAGACGGGGCCACCCTACGAGCAGTACTTC,CASSPQTGPPYEQYF
16,TRBV5-1,.,few,TRBJ1-4,TGCGCCAGCAGCTTGGCTTCCAGGGAGAGGGATGAAAAACTGTTTTTT,CASSLASRERDEKLFF
12,TRBV12-3/TRBV12-4,.,few,TRBJ1-4,TGTGCCAGCAGCCGGGCTGATGAAAAACTGTTTTTT,CASSRADEKLFF
14,TRBV20-1,.,.,TRBJ2-1,TGCAGTGTTCACCCGTGGTCTCCCGGGAATGAGCAGTTCTTC,CSVHPWSPGNEQFF
15,TRBV6-4,TRBD2,few,TRBJ2-1,TGTGCCAGCAGTGGACAAGCGGGAATCGGCAATGAGCAGTTCTTC,CASSGQAGIGNEQFF
14,TRBV5-1,TRBD1,.,TRBJ2-7,TGCGCCAGCAATACAGGGGATCTCTCCTACGAGCAGTACTTC,CASNTGDLSYEQYF
15,TRBV11-2,.,.,TRBJ2-7,TGTGCCAGCAGCTTAGACTTAGGAGAAGCCTACGAGCAGTACTTC,CASSLDLGEAYEQYF